This TCR beta chain was captured in a study of PD-1 blockade in classical Hodgkin lymphoma. No patient escaped relapse after autologous stem cell transplantation, and brentuximab vedotin exposure varied. TCRdb's copy holds only in-frame clones and misses some; the assay was immunoSEQ multiplex PCR. Among tens of thousands of clones listed, 60% to 75% were seen once. The CDR3 has 14 residues. Germline lookup yields CDR1 SGHTA and CDR2 FQGNSA. J was trimmed by 7 bases and V by 1 base; bases with no gene match: 4. This clone turned up a few times. Its antigen remains unidentified. Study-wide findings and caveats: It was CD4+ TCR diversity, not CD8+, that rose significantly by C4D1.

The input for sequencing was peripheral blood mononuclear cells (PBMCs), taken at baseline. The TCR originated in a human donor with classical Hodgkin lymphoma. This rearrangement joins TRBV7-2 to TRBJ2-1, with TRBD1 identical over 7 bases. The CDR3 reads CASSLGGQQNEQFF. In DNA, the CDR3 is TGTGCCAGCAGCTTAGGGGGACAGCAAAATGAGCAGTTCTTC.